This record concerns one T cell receptor beta chain sequence. Its antigen is currently unknown. The sample belongs to a study of shared clonotypes between healthy human individuals. Background on the study: Plates per donor: three CD4 naive, three CD4 memory, two CD8 naive, one CD8 memory.

Whole-study results and caveats: What naive subsets generally showed was a larger estimated richness than memory subsets showed.

Profiling relied on immunoSEQ multiplex PCR, and the TCRdb table lists in-frame clones only, not all of them. The top ten hold 34% of the sample, which has more than 550,000 clones, 90% seen once. Sequenced material: memory CD8+ T cells from PBMCs. Subset defined: CD45RO+ cells pooled with CCR7-negative TemRA cells. The clonotype comes from a man aged 18 to 30 in good health. Some clones in this sample may be carry-over from other donors' samples.

The CDR3 here is CASWGGLEQYF. CDR3 nucleotide sequence: TGTGCCAGTTGGGGCGGGTTGGAGCAGTACTTC. This chain connects TRBV2 to TRBJ2-7; D might be TRBD1 or TRBD2, each matching 5 bases. The V gene lost 9 bases and the J gene lost 7 bases, with 13 bases spanning the gap. This CDR3 contains 11 residues. Germline CDR1 and CDR2: SNHLY and FYNNEI.